These T cell receptor beta chains were read from a single sample in a study of tissue T cells after allogeneic stem cell transplantation. Generated by immunoSEQ multiplex PCR, the TCRdb table keeps only in-frame clones and is missing some. The sample yields about 4,300 clones, approximately 66% seen once. The source was left colon tissue, collected at autopsy. All receptors come from a male donor aged 60 or over with lung cancer. Each CDR3 is given with its conserved first and last residue. A D gene is named only where the DNA matches it firmly. Rows may omit the clone size; those that give it use once, few, many or a size class.

V,J,D,size,CDR3,DNA
TRBV5-6,TRBJ1-1,TRBD1,-,CASSLRSLHRGGGAFF,TGTGCCAGCAGCTTGAGGTCGCTCCACAGGGGTGGCGGAGCTTTCTTT
TRBV4-2,TRBJ2-1,TRBD2,few,CASSQEAGGYNEQFF,TGTGCCAGCAGCCAAGAAGCGGGAGGGTACAATGAGCAGTTCTTC
TRBV18,TRBJ2-7,-,-,CASSPGQSLAEQYF,TGTGCCAGCTCACCAGGACAGTCACTTGCGGAGCAGTACTTC
TRBV6-1,TRBJ2-2,-,-,CASSEALEGWAELFF,TGTGCCAGCAGTGAAGCGCTCGAGGGGTGGGCGGAGCTGTTTTTT
TRBV4-3,TRBJ2-1,-,-,CASSQETAAGPYNEQFF,TGCGCCAGCAGCCAAGAAACAGCCGCGGGTCCTTACAATGAGCAGTTCTTC
TRBV6-6,TRBJ2-1,-,few,CASRDTGVGYNEQFF,TGTGCCAGCAGGGATACCGGGGTGGGATACAATGAGCAGTTCTTC
TRBV2,TRBJ2-7,TRBD1,-,CASSGAQGSYEQYF,TGTGCCAGCAGTGGAGCACAGGGGTCCTACGAGCAGTACTTC
TRBV12-3/TRBV12-4,TRBJ2-1,TRBD1,-,CASTRAQGNEQFF,TGTGCCAGCACCAGAGCACAGGGGAATGAGCAGTTCTTC
TRBV29-1,TRBJ2-4,-,-,CSVRDPWAKNIQYF,TGCAGCGTTAGGGACCCCTGGGCCAAAAACATTCAGTACTTC
TRBV6-5,TRBJ1-6,TRBD1,-,CASSYGQGADSPLHF,TGTGCCAGCAGTTACGGCCAGGGGGCGGATTCACCCCTCCACTTT
TRBV20-1,TRBJ1-6,TRBD1,-,CSASRGGGTDSPLHF,TGCAGTGCTAGTAGAGGGGGCGGGACGGATTCACCCCTCCACTTT
TRBV7-7,TRBJ2-1,TRBD1,-,CASSLGTGSYNEQFF,TGTGCCAGCAGCTTAGGGACAGGGAGTTACAATGAGCAGTTCTTC
TRBV28,TRBJ2-7,-,large,CASSLLGSQDLYEQYF,TGTGCCAGCAGTTTATTGGGCAGCCAGGATTTGTACGAGCAGTACTTC
TRBV27,TRBJ1-2,-,-,CASSLSANYGYTF,TGTGCCAGCAGTTTATCAGCTAACTATGGCTACACCTTC
TRBV30,TRBJ1-1,-,-,CAWQRPGSLGEAFF,TGTGCCTGGCAGCGGCCAGGCTCGCTGGGAGAAGCTTTCTTT
TRBV29-1,TRBJ2-7,TRBD1,-,CSVGTGYSNEQYF,TGCAGCGTGGGGACAGGGTACAGCAACGAGCAGTACTTC
TRBV6-5,TRBJ2-5,-,-,CASSPRVPLGETQYF,TGTGCCAGCAGCCCCAGGGTACCTTTAGGGGAGACCCAGTACTTC
TRBV6-2/TRBV6-3,TRBJ2-3,TRBD2,-,CASSPLRTSGGAIADTQYF,TGTGCCAGCAGCCCACTCCGGACTAGCGGGGGGGCCATCGCAGATACGCAGTATTTT
TRBV2,TRBJ2-7,-,-,CASSGGGRYEQYF,TGTGCCAGCAGTGGGGGGGGCAGGTACGAGCAGTACTTC
TRBV5-1,TRBJ2-1,-,-,CASSNSYNEQFF,TGCGCCAGCAGTAACAGCTACAATGAGCAGTTCTTC
TRBV18,TRBJ1-2,-,few,CASSLADSRFNYGYTF,TGTGCCAGCTCACTTGCCGACAGTCGCTTTAACTATGGCTACACCTTC
TRBV2,TRBJ2-3,TRBD1,-,CASLSGTGVGTQYF,TGTGCCAGTCTTTCCGGGACAGGGGTTGGTACGCAGTATTTT
TRBV28,TRBJ1-5,-,-,CASLDKGPQHF,TGTGCCAGCCTGGATAAGGGGCCCCAGCATTTT
TRBV5-1,TRBJ2-7,-,-,CASSGQTNAYEQYF,TGCGCCAGCAGCGGACAGACTAATGCCTACGAGCAGTACTTC